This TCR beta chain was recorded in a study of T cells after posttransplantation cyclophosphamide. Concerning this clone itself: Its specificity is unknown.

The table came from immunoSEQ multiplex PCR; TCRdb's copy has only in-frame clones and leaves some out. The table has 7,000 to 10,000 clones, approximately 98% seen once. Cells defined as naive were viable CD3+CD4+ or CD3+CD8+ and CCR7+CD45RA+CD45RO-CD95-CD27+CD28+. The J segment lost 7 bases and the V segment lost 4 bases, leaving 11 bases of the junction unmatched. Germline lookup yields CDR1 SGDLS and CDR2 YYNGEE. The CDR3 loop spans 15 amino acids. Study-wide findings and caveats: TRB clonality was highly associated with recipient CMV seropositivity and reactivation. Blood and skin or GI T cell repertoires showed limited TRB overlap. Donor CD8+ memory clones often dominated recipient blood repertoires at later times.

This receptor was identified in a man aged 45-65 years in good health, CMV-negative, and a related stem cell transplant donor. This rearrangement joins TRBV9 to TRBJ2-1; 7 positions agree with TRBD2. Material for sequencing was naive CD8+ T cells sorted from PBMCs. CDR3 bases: TGTGCCAGCAGCCTCAGACTAGCCCCCTCTAATGAGCAGTTCTTC. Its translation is CASSLRLAPSNEQFF.